This T cell receptor beta chain originates from a study of blood T cell repertoires in COVID-19. Study context: COVID-19 samples, acute and convalescent, were from the United States, Italy and Spain. Sources were T cells, B-cell-depleted T cells, or PBMCs; the material itself was cDNA or gDNA.

As handled by the study authors: Amplified reference gene primers provided the basis for estimating nucleated cell counts. Profiled with immunoSEQ multiplex PCR; TCRdb holds only in-frame clones, not every one. Clone size and the V and J calls come from that table; the DNA yielded D and trimming. The repertoire holds about 130,000 clones, around 81% seen once, with about 4% in the top ten. This receptor was obtained from a woman aged 50 to 65 with acute or convalescent COVID-19. The sequencing input was peripheral blood.

The CDR3 DNA follows: TGTGCCAGCAGAGGGACTCGGGACACTGAAGCTTTCTTT. It specifies CASRGTRDTEAFF. The chain uses TRBV2 and TRBJ1-1; D is possibly TRBD1 (5 bases). With 6 bases removed from V and 3 bases from J, the gap between germline ends came to 11 bases. The germline CDR1 and CDR2 sequences are SNHLY and FYNNEI. The CDR3 is 13 amino acids.